A selection of T cell receptor beta chains follows, all from one sample in a study of cytomegalovirus exposure and HLA in healthy donors. Using immunoSEQ multiplex PCR, the repertoire was profiled, and TCRdb retains in-frame clones only, with some absent. The sample holds about 160,000 clones, about 60% seen once. The sample taken for sequencing was PBMCs. The source of these receptors is a woman between 55 and 75 years old in good health and CMV-seropositive. CDR3s include the opening cysteine and the closing phenylalanine or tryptophan.

v_call	j_call	cdr3_aa
TRBV18	TRBJ1-1	CASSPRTGTMNTEAFF
TRBV6-4	TRBJ2-6	CASSDKLGLPGLAGASSGANVLTF
TRBV6-1	TRBJ1-1	CASSQAAALRTEAFF
TRBV18	TRBJ2-1	CASSREQGGNEQFF
TRBV5-6	TRBJ1-4	CASSLSGKEKLFF
TRBV9	TRBJ2-1	CASSGIADSGTSGSSYNEQFF
TRBV2	TRBJ2-7	CASSEAGAPHEQYF
TRBV9	TRBJ2-5	CASSVAGTGEETQYF
TRBV7-2	TRBJ1-4	CASSPRGEKLFF
TRBV6-1	TRBJ1-1	CASSDLGTGLNTEAFF
TRBV7-2	TRBJ2-1	CASSLGGRGSYNEQFF
TRBV20-1	TRBJ2-1	CSARVGSEQFF
TRBV19	TRBJ2-1	CASSISGTSGSNEQFF
TRBV9	TRBJ2-3	CASSVGDSGRGNTQYF
TRBV11-1	TRBJ2-7	CASSLKPTGSYEQYF
TRBV27	TRBJ2-7	CASSLWTGALKAGNEQYF
TRBV7-3	TRBJ2-1	CASSYPGGREQFF
TRBV28	TRBJ1-4	CASSLVQGDEKLFF
TRBV6-5	TRBJ2-1	CASSYGEIYNEQFF
TRBV5-1	TRBJ2-1	CASSLGGGDYNEQFF
TRBV7-9	TRBJ2-3	CASSSRLAGSTDTQYF
TRBV11-2	TRBJ2-5	CASSSGLLQQETQYF
TRBV7-2	TRBJ2-1	CASSAVGGGYNEQFF
TRBV4-3	TRBJ1-1	CASSQDRTKMNTEAFF